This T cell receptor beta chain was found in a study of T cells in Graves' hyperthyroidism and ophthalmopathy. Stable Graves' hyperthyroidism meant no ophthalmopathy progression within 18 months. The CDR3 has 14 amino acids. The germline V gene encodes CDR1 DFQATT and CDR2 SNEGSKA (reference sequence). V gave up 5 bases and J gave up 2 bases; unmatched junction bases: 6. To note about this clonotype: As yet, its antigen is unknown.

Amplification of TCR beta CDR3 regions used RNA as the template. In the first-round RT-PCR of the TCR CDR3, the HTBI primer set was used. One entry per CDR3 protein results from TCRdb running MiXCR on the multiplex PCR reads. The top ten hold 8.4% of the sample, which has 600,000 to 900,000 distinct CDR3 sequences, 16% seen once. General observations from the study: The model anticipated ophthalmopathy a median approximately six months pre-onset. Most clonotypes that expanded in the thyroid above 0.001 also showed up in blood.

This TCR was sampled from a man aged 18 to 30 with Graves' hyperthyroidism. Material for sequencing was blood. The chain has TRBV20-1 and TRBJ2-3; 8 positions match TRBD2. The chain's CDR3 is CSAVSGIHTDTQYF. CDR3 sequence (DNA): TGCAGTGCTGTTAGCGGGATACACACAGATACGCAGTATTTT.